This paragraph covers one T cell receptor beta chain sequence. Its matching antigen is unknown. This sample was taken from a study of shared clonotypes between healthy human individuals. Study as a whole: Each donor's CD4 naive and CD4 memory cells filled three plates apiece, CD8 naive two, and CD8 memory one.

The CDR3 totals 16 residues. V dropped 4 bases and J dropped 4; count of bases not matched to a gene: 10. Germline assignment: CDR1 SGDLS and CDR2 YYNGEE. Replicate PCRs from sorted subsets contained around 190 ng DNA, which is 31,000 or so T cell genomes. Sequencing was performed with immunoSEQ multiplex PCR; in TCRdb, only in-frame clones are kept and a portion is missing. The sample holds about 340,000 clones, 70% to 75% seen once. Notes on the study in general: Rarefaction indicated that sorted-subset sequencing remained incomplete although depth was large. Investigators collected only blood, and repertoires in tissues likely differ.

The clonotype originates from a man aged 30-40 years in good health. This rearrangement joins TRBV9 to TRBJ2-3; 9 bases are shared with TRBD1. Sequenced sample: memory CD4+ T cells sorted from blood. Sample subset: CD45RA-negative fraction. CDR3 sequence reads: CASSPSPGQGADTQYF. CDR3 sequence (DNA): TGTGCCAGCAGCCCCTCACCGGGACAGGGAGCAGATACGCAGTATTTT.